Presented here are 9 T cell receptor beta chains from one specimen sequenced in a study of blood T cell repertoires in COVID-19. Libraries were prepared by immunoSEQ multiplex PCR; TCRdb keeps only in-frame clonotypes and omits some of them. The data show around 100,000 clones, over 80% seen once. Sequencing input: peripheral blood. The receptors shown here come from a woman aged 65 to 85 with acute or convalescent COVID-19.

The DNA of the CDR3 is TGTGCCAGCAGCTTAGGGGGACTAAGCGACGAGCAGTACTTC. As protein: CASSLGGLSDEQYF. The chain has TRBV7-8 and TRBJ2-7; the match to TRBD2 covers 7 bases. The germline CDR1 and CDR2 sequences are SGHVS and FQNEAQ. This CDR3 is 14 amino acids long. Germline trimming cut 1 base from V and 5 bases from J; bases unmatched to any gene: 5.

This clone appeared a few times. The V and J genes are TRBV11-2 and TRBJ2-7; 13 bases are shared with TRBD2. The germline V gene encodes CDR1 SGHAT and CDR2 FQNNGV. This CDR3 comprises 17 residues. The V segment lost 4 bases and the J segment 2 bases; nucleotides outside the gene matches: 8. CDR3 bases: TGTGCCAGCAGCTGGGAGAGACTAGCGGGAGGAACCTACGAGCAGTACTTC. Residues: CASSWERLAGGTYEQYF.

J is TRBJ2-1 and V is TRBV5-6; 13 bases are a match to TRBD2. Germline-derived CDR1 and CDR2 are SGHDT and YYEEEE. The ends lost 0 bases at V and 0 bases at J; junction bases unmatched: 6. The CDR3 consists of 19 residues. In nucleotides, the CDR3 is TGTGCCAGCAGCTTGGCCAGGACTAGCGGGGGTCGCTCCTACAATGAGCAGTTCTTC. Amino acids: CASSLARTSGGRSYNEQFF. Combining the CDR3 with reference TRBV5-6 and TRBJ2-1 gives the whole variable domain DAGVTQSPTHLIKTRGQQVTLRCSPKSGHDTVSWYQQALGQGPQFIFQYYEEEERQRGNFPDRFSGHQFPNYSSELNVNALLLGDSALYLCASSLARTSGGRSYNEQFFGPGTRLTVL.

The V and J genes are TRBV2 and TRBJ2-3; 11 bases align to TRBD2. The junction had 10 bases not matched to a gene; V was cut back by 6 bases and J by 5 bases. The CDR3 sequence is 16 residues long. In germline, CDR1 is SNHLY, CDR2 FYNNEI. The CDR3 bases are TGTGCCAGCAGGGATCCTACTAGCGGGAGTGGAGATACGCAGTATTTT. Its protein is CASRDPTSGSGDTQYF.

This clone was picked up one time. The chain combines TRBV6-1 with TRBJ1-5; no firm D call. Germline V CDR1 and CDR2: MNHNS, SASEGT. The CDR3 runs to 16 residues. Trimming took 0 bases from V and 3 from J, leaving 12 bases between them. For the CDR3, the DNA is TGTGCCAGCAGTGAAGCCCCCAGGCAGGTCAATCAGCCCCAGCATTTT. Amino acid sequence: CASSEAPRQVNQPQHF.

This chain joins TRBV28 and TRBJ2-2; D is uncertain. Per the germline V gene, CDR1 is MDHEN and CDR2 is SYDVKM. The length of the CDR3 is 12 residues. V was pared by 4 bases and J by 6 bases, with 6 bases between. CDR3 sequence reads: CASSSPAGELFF. The CDR3 DNA reads as TGTGCCAGCAGTTCCCCCGCCGGGGAGCTGTTTTTT.

V and J are TRBV11-2 and TRBJ2-1; 8 nucleotides line up with TRBD1. This CDR3 is built from 16 residues. The V gene's germline CDR1 is SGHAT and CDR2 FQNNGV. V lost 5 bases to trimming and J lost 3 bases; unmatched junction nucleotides: 9. CDR3 DNA sequence: TGTGCCAGCAGCCCTATTCCGGGACAGGTCTACAATGAGCAGTTCTTC. As protein: CASSPIPGQVYNEQFF.

The chain employs TRBV2 and TRBJ2-5; a possible D gene is TRBD2 (5 bases). The CDR3 length is 13 residues. V dropped 4 bases and J dropped 5 bases, with 11 bases sitting between them. The germline gives CDR1 SNHLY, CDR2 FYNNEI. The CDR3 coding sequence is TGTGCCAGCAGTGCGGGAATGTACGAGACCCAGTACTTC. Translation gives CASSAGMYETQYF. Combining the CDR3 with reference TRBV2 and TRBJ2-5 gives the whole variable domain EPEVTQTPSHQVTQMGQEVILRCVPISNHLYFYWYRQILGQKVEFLVSFYNNEISEKSEIFDDQFSVERPDGSNFTLKIRSTKLEDSAMYFCASSAGMYETQYFGPGTRLLVL.

J is TRBJ2-3 and V is TRBV7-2; tentatively, D is TRBD2 (6 bases). The CDR3 covers 18 residues. The germline gives CDR1 SGHTA, CDR2 FQGNSA. V dropped 1 base and J dropped 1 base, with 18 bases sitting between them. Written as DNA, the CDR3 is TGTGCCAGCAGCTTAGTTGGGCGGGGTCCCTGGGGCACAGATACGCAGTATTTT. This encodes CASSLVGRGPWGTDTQYF.